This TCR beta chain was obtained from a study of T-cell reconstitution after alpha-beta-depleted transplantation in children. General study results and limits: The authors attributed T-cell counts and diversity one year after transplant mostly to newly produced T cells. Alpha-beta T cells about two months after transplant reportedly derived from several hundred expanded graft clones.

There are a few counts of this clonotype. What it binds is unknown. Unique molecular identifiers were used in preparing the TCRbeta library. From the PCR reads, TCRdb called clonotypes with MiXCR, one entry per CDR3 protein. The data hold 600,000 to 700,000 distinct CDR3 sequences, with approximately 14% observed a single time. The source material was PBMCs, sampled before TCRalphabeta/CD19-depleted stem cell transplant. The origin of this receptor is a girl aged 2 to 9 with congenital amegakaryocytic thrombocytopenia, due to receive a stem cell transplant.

The CDR3 reads CSAREPGTSGRVNTQYF. CDR3 coding DNA: TGCAGTGCTAGGGAACCCGGGACTAGCGGGAGAGTGAATACGCAGTATTTT. The rearrangement uses TRBV20-1 and TRBJ2-3; 14 bases are a match to TRBD2. This CDR3 is built from 17 residues. With 3 bases clipped from V and 7 bases from J, the junction kept 12 bases outside the gene matches. The germline CDR1 and CDR2 sequences are DFQATT and SNEGSKA (reference sequence).